Reported below is one TCR beta chain. This entry belongs to a study of T cell repertoires in cytomegalovirus infection. For the study at large: Evidence of both CMV infection and a matching HLA type came from public TCR beta signatures.

TCRdb analysed the reads with MiXCR anew, one entry per CDR3 protein. The data contain 400,000 to 550,000 distinct CDR3 sequences, 11% of them singletons. The V and J ends lost 5 bases and 0 bases respectively, with 16 bases between them. Germline lookup yields CDR1 LNHDA and CDR2 SQIVND (reference sequence). The CDR3 totals 16 residues. The TCR comes from a human donor in good health (CMV status not recorded). Some clones in this sample may be carry-over from other donors' samples. The material sequenced was PBMCs. The chain recombines TRBV19 with TRBJ1-1; D is undetermined. In DNA form, the CDR3 reads TGTGCCAGTAGTCTCTATACGACGCAGATGAACACTGAAGCTTTCTTT. Amino acid sequence: CASSLYTTQMNTEAFF.